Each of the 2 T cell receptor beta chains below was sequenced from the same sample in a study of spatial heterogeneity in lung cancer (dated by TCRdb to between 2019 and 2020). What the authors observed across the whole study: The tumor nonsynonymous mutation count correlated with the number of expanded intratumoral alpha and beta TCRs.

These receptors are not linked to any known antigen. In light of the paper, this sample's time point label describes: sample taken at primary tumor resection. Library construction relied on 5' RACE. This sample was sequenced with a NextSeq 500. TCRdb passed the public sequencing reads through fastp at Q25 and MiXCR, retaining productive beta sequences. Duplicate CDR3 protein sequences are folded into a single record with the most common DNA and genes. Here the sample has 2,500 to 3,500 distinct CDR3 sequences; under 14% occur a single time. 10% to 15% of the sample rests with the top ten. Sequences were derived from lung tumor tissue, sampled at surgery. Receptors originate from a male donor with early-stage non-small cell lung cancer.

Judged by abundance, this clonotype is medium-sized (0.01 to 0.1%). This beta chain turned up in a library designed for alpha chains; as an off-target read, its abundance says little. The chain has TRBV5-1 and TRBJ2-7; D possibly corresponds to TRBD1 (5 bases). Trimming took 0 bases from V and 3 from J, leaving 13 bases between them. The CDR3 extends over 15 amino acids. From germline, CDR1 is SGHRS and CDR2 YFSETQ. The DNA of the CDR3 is TGCGCCAGCAGCTTGGCCCCGACAGAGAACTACGAGCAGTACTTC. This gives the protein CASSLAPTENYEQYF.

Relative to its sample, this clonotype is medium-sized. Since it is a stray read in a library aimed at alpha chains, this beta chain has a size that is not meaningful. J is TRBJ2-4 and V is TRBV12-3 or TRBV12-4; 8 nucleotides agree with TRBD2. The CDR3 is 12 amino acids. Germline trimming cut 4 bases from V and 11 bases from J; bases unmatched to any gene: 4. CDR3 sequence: CASSSGRAVQYF. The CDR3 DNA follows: TGTGCCAGCAGTTCCGGGAGGGCTGTTCAGTACTTC.